Listed below are T cell receptor beta chains from one sample, sequenced in a study of shared clonotypes between healthy human individuals. Only in-frame clones appear in the TCRdb table, and some are missing; sequencing was by immunoSEQ multiplex PCR. The sample shows millions of clones, roughly 94% of them seen only once. The sample consisted of naive CD4+ T cells sorted from blood. These receptors were obtained from a man younger than 35 in good health. CDR3s include the opening cysteine and the closing phenylalanine or tryptophan. D genes are given only for firm matches. Clone sizes are given selectively: once, few, many, or a class where the clone is expanded.

d_gene | abundance | j_gene | v_gene | CDR3nt | CDR3aa
TRBD1 | once | TRBJ2-7 | TRBV5-1 | TGCGCCAGCAGCCAGGGGACAGGGTCGAACGAGCAGTACTTC | CASSQGTGSNEQYF
- | once | TRBJ2-3 | TRBV6-5 | TGTGCCAGCAGTCGCAACAGGGAGGATACGCAGTATTTT | CASSRNREDTQYF
- | - | TRBJ2-7 | TRBV20-1 | TGCAGTGCTAGTGATGGTTTCGAGCAGTACTTC | CSASDGFEQYF
TRBD2 | - | TRBJ2-1 | TRBV7-2 | TGTGCCAGCAGCTTAGGGCTCAGCGGGGAGATTCGTAAGTTCTTC | CASSLGLSGEIRKFF
- | - | TRBJ2-7 | TRBV6-5 | TGTGCCAGCAGTTACGCCCCGGGGAGGACCGTCGAGCAGTACTTC | CASSYAPGRTVEQYF
- | - | TRBJ2-2 | TRBV18 | TGTGCCAGCTCAGCGGACGGAAACACCGGGGAGCTGTTTTTT | CASSADGNTGELFF
- | - | TRBJ1-3 | TRBV5-6 | TGTGCCAGCAGCTTGAGAGCAACCTCTGGAAACACCATATATTTT | CASSLRATSGNTIYF
TRBD2 | - | TRBJ2-3 | TRBV5-1 | TGCGCCAGCAGCCGTACGACTAGCGGGGTTGGGGATACGCAGTATTTT | CASSRTTSGVGDTQYF
- | - | TRBJ2-1 | TRBV25-1 | TGTGCCAGCAGAAATCCGGGGTGGGACAATGAGCAGTTCTTC | CASRNPGWDNEQFF
- | - | TRBJ1-2 | TRBV7-8 | TGTGCCAGCAGCTCCCTAAGGGTTGTGGGCTATGGCTACACCTTC | CASSSLRVVGYGYTF
TRBD1 | once | TRBJ2-2 | TRBV7-2 | TGTGCCAGCAGCGCGACAGGGTTTGCCGGGGAGCTGTTTTTT | CASSATGFAGELFF
- | - | TRBJ2-1 | TRBV7-9 | TGTGCCAGCAGCTTAGTCGTGGGAAAGGCCTACAATGAGCAGTTCTTC | CASSLVVGKAYNEQFF
TRBD1 | - | TRBJ1-3 | TRBV7-3 | TGTGCCAGCAGCATGGGACAGCGAAACACCATATATTTT | CASSMGQRNTIYF
TRBD2 | many | TRBJ2-7 | TRBV7-3 | TGTGCCAGCAGTCTGAGCGGGGTTCACGAGCAGTACTTC | CASSLSGVHEQYF
- | - | TRBJ2-5 | TRBV5-4 | TGTGCCAGCAGCAAAAGTATCACGTCCGAGCGGGAGACCCAGTACTTC | CASSKSITSERETQYF
- | - | TRBJ2-5 | TRBV7-2 | TGTGCCAGCAGCCTCGCCGTCTCTTACCAAGAGACCCAGTACTTC | CASSLAVSYQETQYF
- | - | TRBJ2-1 | TRBV5-1 | TGCGCCAGCAGCTTTGGGTCTAACAATGAGCAGTTCTTC | CASSFGSNNEQFF
- | - | TRBJ2-7 | TRBV5-1 | TGCGCCAGCAGCTTGAAACTGGGGGCGGACGAGCAGTACTTC | CASSLKLGADEQYF
- | - | TRBJ1-2 | TRBV9 | TGTGCCAGCAGCGCGAGCCCCCAGTTCTATGGCTACACCTTC | CASSASPQFYGYTF
- | - | TRBJ1-2 | TRBV9 | TGTGCCAGCAGCGTAGACGCAGGGCACTATGGCTACACCTTC | CASSVDAGHYGYTF
- | - | TRBJ2-7 | TRBV6-1 | TGTGCCAGCAGTGAAGTTACAGGCACCTACGAGCAGTACTTC | CASSEVTGTYEQYF
- | - | TRBJ1-1 | TRBV29-1 | TGCAGCGTTGTTCGGGGGCTCTCTGAAGCTTTCTTT | CSVVRGLSEAFF
- | - | TRBJ1-2 | TRBV4-1 | TGCGCCAGCAGCCAAGTGGTGAGGGTCGAAGGGACCGAATATGGCTACACCTTC | CASSQVVRVEGTEYGYTF
- | - | TRBJ2-7 | TRBV10-2 | TGCGCCAGCAGTGGTTGGGGACTGCGGGGACCCTACGAGCAGTACTTC | CASSGWGLRGPYEQYF
- | - | TRBJ2-5 | TRBV5-1 | TGCGCCAGCAGCTTGGGGCCAGGGGAGACCCAGTACTTC | CASSLGPGETQYF
TRBD2 | - | TRBJ2-5 | TRBV7-3 | TGTGCCAGCAGCCCCGAAGGGTTAGCGGGGGGCGGAGAGACCCAGTACTTC | CASSPEGLAGGGETQYF
- | - | TRBJ1-2 | TRBV27 | TGTGCCAGCAGTTTATCGGATAGGGGGACACACTATGGCTACACCTTC | CASSLSDRGTHYGYTF
- | - | TRBJ2-2 | TRBV18 | TGTGCCAGCTCACCCCAAGAGTTTCTCAACACCGGGGAGCTGTTTTTT | CASSPQEFLNTGELFF
TRBD2 | - | TRBJ2-1 | TRBV7-2 | TGTGCCAGCAGCTTAGTGGTTAGCGGGAGGGCGAGGAATGAGCAGTTCTTC | CASSLVVSGRARNEQFF
- | few | TRBJ1-6 | TRBV7-9 | TGTGCCAGCAGCCCGGACAGTAATAATTCACCCCTCCACTTT | CASSPDSNNSPLHF
- | - | TRBJ1-2 | TRBV4-1 | TGCGCCAGCAGCCAAGTCCCTGGGGCGGCTAACTATGGCTACACCTTC | CASSQVPGAANYGYTF
TRBD1 | once | TRBJ2-7 | TRBV18 | TGTGCCAGCTCACTAGCGATTGGGACAGGGACCTACGAGCAGTACTTC | CASSLAIGTGTYEQYF
- | - | TRBJ1-6 | TRBV5-3 | TGTGCCAGAAGCTTGGAGGTGACACCGAGCTCCTATAATTCACCCCTCCACTTT | CARSLEVTPSSYNSPLHF
TRBD1 | - | TRBJ1-3 | TRBV6-5 | TGTGCCAGCAGCCGCACTCACGACAGGGGTAACACCATATATTTT | CASSRTHDRGNTIYF
- | - | TRBJ2-2 | TRBV6-5 | TGTGCCAGCGAGGGGGGTACCCGGGAGCTGTTTTTT | CASEGGTRELFF
TRBD2 | - | TRBJ2-5 | TRBV5-1 | TGCGCCAGCAGCTTGTTCACTAGCGGGAGGTCCCAAGAGACCCAGTACTTC | CASSLFTSGRSQETQYF
- | once | TRBJ2-1 | TRBV5-1 | TGCGCCAGCAGCGCTGGGGGTAAAAACAATGAGCAGTTCTTC | CASSAGGKNNEQFF
TRBD1 | - | TRBJ1-1 | TRBV12-5 | TGTGCTAGTGCCCGACCCAGGGGGCAAGCTTTCTTT | CASARPRGQAFF
- | - | TRBJ1-6 | TRBV6-1 | TGTGCCAGCAGTGAGAGCGTAGGATCACCCCTCCACTTT | CASSESVGSPLHF
- | - | TRBJ1-2 | TRBV28 | TGTGCCAGCAGTTCTAATCGCTATGGCTACACCTTC | CASSSNRYGYTF
- | once | TRBJ1-3 | TRBV7-9 | TGTGCCAGCAGCTCCGGCGAGGGGAAGCACACCATATATTTT | CASSSGEGKHTIYF
- | - | TRBJ2-1 | TRBV5-1 | TGCGCCAGCACCACATTTGGCGGGACAACGATTACCCGGGAGCAGTTCTTC | CASTTFGGTTITREQFF